The 19 T cell receptor beta chains listed next were all sequenced from one sample in a study of OX40 agonist ivuxolimab in advanced cancers. TCRdb's copy holds only in-frame clones and misses some; the assay was immunoSEQ multiplex PCR. Here the sample spans fewer than 20,000 clones, around 80% being singletons. Here the sequenced sample was CD4+ or CD8+ T cells sorted from blood, taken in a trial of the OX40 agonist ivuxolimab. The origin of the receptors is an adult with an advanced solid tumor such as melanoma, head and neck, liver or kidney cancer.

By share, this clone counts as medium-sized. J is TRBJ1-5 and V is TRBV11-2; no definite D call. This CDR3 is built from 14 residues. Germline CDR1 is SGHAT and CDR2 is FQNNGV. Trimming cost V 7 bases and J 4 bases, with 14 bases left between them. This chain's CDR3 is CASIGFWSNQPQHF. In DNA form, the CDR3 reads TGTGCCAGCATAGGGTTTTGGAGTAATCAGCCCCAGCATTTT.

The gene calls are TRBV7-9 and TRBJ1-2; TRBD1 aligns across 9 bases. The CDR3 has 13 amino acids. In germline, CDR1 is SEHNR, CDR2 FQNEAQ (reference sequence). V trimming: 5 bases; J trimming: 8 bases; junction bases outside the gene matches: 6. CDR3 region: CASSRDRVYGYTF. DNA of the CDR3: TGTGCCAGCAGCAGGGACAGGGTGTACGGCTACACCTTC.

The V call is TRBV28, the J call TRBJ2-7, with 7 bases fitting TRBD1. Germline V gene data show CDR1 as MDHEN and CDR2 as SYDVKM. Trimming removed 5 bases from V and 1 base from J; junction bases left unmatched: 5. CDR3 length: 14 residues. CDR3 loop: CASSLGQFSYEQYF. CDR3 bases: TGTGCCAGCAGTCTGGGACAGTTTTCCTACGAGCAGTACTTC.

The chain recombines TRBV6-5 with TRBJ2-3; the match to TRBD2 covers 8 bases. V dropped 2 bases and J dropped 5; count of bases not matched to a gene: 9. Germline V CDR1 and CDR2: MNHEY, SVGAGI. This CDR3 has 16 residues. The DNA of the CDR3 is TGTGCCAGCAGTTACGTAGCGGGGCCCTACCAAGATACGCAGTATTTT. It codes for CASSYVAGPYQDTQYF.

The rearrangement links TRBV27 to TRBJ1-1; the D gene is possibly TRBD1 (6 bases). Trimming removed 6 bases from V and 0 bases from J, with 14 bases in between. There are 15 residues in the CDR3. Germline V gene lookup returns CDR1 MNHEY and CDR2 SMNVEV (reference sequence). The CDR3 region has the DNA TGTGCCAGCAGCCCCTTGACAGGATTGAACACTGAAGCTTTCTTT. This codes for CASSPLTGLNTEAFF.

V gene TRBV7-9 combines with J gene TRBJ2-3; D gene unclear. There are 13 residues in the CDR3. Deletions cut 5 bases from V and 4 bases from J, with 10 bases between. Germline lookup yields CDR1 SEHNR and CDR2 FQNEAQ (reference sequence). DNA of the CDR3: TGTGCCAGCAGCCTTGATGGATCAGATACGCAGTATTTT. Encoded protein: CASSLDGSDTQYF.

CDR3 sequence (DNA): TGTGCCAGTAGATACTCCGGGACTGAAGCTTTCTTT. Its protein is CASRYSGTEAFF. The chain links TRBV19 to TRBJ1-1; D gene ambiguous. The CDR3 runs 12 residues. Deletions cut 6 bases from V and 5 bases from J, with 10 bases between. CDR1 and CDR2 from the germline V gene are LNHDA and SQIVND (reference sequence).

This rearrangement joins TRBV11-2 to TRBJ2-1, with TRBD2 matching 14 bases. Germline V gives CDR1 SGHAT, CDR2 FQNNGV. The CDR3 is made up of 14 amino acids. Trimming removed 3 bases from V and 10 bases from J; junction bases left unmatched: 2. CDR3 protein: CASSFGTSGREQFF. CDR3 bases: TGTGCCAGCAGCTTCGGGACTAGCGGGAGAGAGCAGTTCTTC.

The chain recombines TRBV9 with TRBJ2-3; maybe TRBD1 (6 bases). CDR3 length: 15 amino acids. V was trimmed by 4 bases and J by 0 bases, leaving 12 bases between them. Germline V gene sequence: CDR1 SGDLS, CDR2 YYNGEE. DNA of the CDR3: TGTGCCAGCAGCACCCCTCAGGGGAGCACAGATACGCAGTATTTT. It is translated as CASSTPQGSTDTQYF.

The genes are TRBV5-4 and TRBJ1-1; D gene unclear. CDR3 size: 14 residues. Looked up from germline, CDR1 is SGHNT and CDR2 is YYREEE (reference sequence). Trimming stripped 2 bases from V and 1 base from J, with 9 bases between. The CDR3 DNA is TGTGCCAGCAGCTTTCGTCTGGGGAACACTGAAGCTTTCTTT. It codes for CASSFRLGNTEAFF.

This clone has only one observation. This sequence joins TRBV7-1 and TRBJ1-1; D uncertain. TRBV7-1 is noted as an ORF with a role that remains uncertain. Trimming pared 4 bases from V and 1 base from J, leaving 7 bases between. This CDR3 contains 13 residues. CDR3 coding DNA: TGTGCCAGCAGCTTAAGTTGGAACACTGAAGCTTTCTTT. This gives the protein CASSLSWNTEAFF.

V is TRBV23-1 and J is TRBJ2-7; D gene unclear. TRBV23-1 is an ORF, with its function uncertain. The germline V and J ends were trimmed by 6 bases and 4 bases, with 25 bases remaining between them. This CDR3 contains 17 residues. CDR3 DNA: TGCGCCAGCAGGCCAGCCGTGCCGGTGCCTAAAGGGTACGAGCAGTACTTC. Encoded protein: CASRPAVPVPKGYEQYF.

This clone has a handful of counts. The chain combines TRBV19 with TRBJ1-2; 12 nucleotides align to TRBD1. The V segment lost 5 bases and the J segment 2 bases; nucleotides outside the gene matches: 12. The CDR3 spans 18 residues. Germline CDR1 LNHDA, CDR2 SQIVND (reference sequence). The chain's CDR3 is CASSLLPGQGAENYGYTF. The CDR3 nucleotides read TGTGCCAGTAGTCTCCTCCCGGGACAGGGGGCCGAGAACTATGGCTACACCTTC.

The V and J genes are TRBV5-4 and TRBJ1-2; D may be TRBD1 (5 bases). Trimming stripped 0 bases from V and 8 bases from J, with 14 bases between. CDR3 size: 14 residues. CDR1 is SGHNT, CDR2 YYREEE, per germline (reference sequence). CDR3 sequence (DNA): TGTGCCAGCAGCTTGGAGGGCAGGGTCGGAGGCTACACCTTC. Protein sequence: CASSLEGRVGGYTF.

V usage is TRBV7-6 and J usage is TRBJ2-1; the D is unclear. The CDR3 loop spans 14 amino acids. V lost 5 bases to trimming and J lost 10 bases, with 18 bases between them. The germline V gene encodes CDR1 SGHVS and CDR2 FNYEAQ. The CDR3 DNA reads as TGTGCCAGCAGCCCCGACTCCAATACCGGGGAGCAGTTCTTC. Translating it yields CASSPDSNTGEQFF.

V gene TRBV9 combines with J gene TRBJ2-1; either TRBD1 or TRBD2 may supply D (5 bases each). The CDR3 consists of 16 residues. Germline values: CDR1 SGDLS, CDR2 YYNGEE. Trimming removed 0 bases at V and 4 bases at J, with 14 bases between. The CDR3 protein is CASSVDGASSYNEQFF. Here the CDR3 DNA reads TGTGCCAGCAGCGTAGACGGGGCTAGTTCTTACAATGAGCAGTTCTTC.

The chain carries TRBV7-2 and TRBJ1-1; TRBD1 is a possible D gene (5 bases). The V gene lost 0 bases and the J gene lost 5 bases, with 13 bases spanning the gap. In germline, CDR1 is SGHTA, CDR2 FQGNSA. The CDR3 covers 15 residues. The CDR3 reads CASSLAGGSGTEAFF. For the CDR3, the DNA is TGTGCCAGCAGCTTAGCGGGGGGAAGTGGGACTGAAGCTTTCTTT.

The chain combines TRBV11-1 with TRBJ2-1; no clear D. With 5 bases removed from V and 7 bases from J, the gap between germline ends came to 15 bases. The CDR3 is 14 amino acids. Germline V gene data show CDR1 as SGHAT and CDR2 as FQDESV (reference sequence). This CDR3 reads CASSLNDGPNEQFF. CDR3 DNA: TGTGCCAGCAGCCTAAATGACGGGCCGAATGAGCAGTTCTTC.

The chain links TRBV19 to TRBJ1-1; no reliable D call. The CDR3 sequence is 11 residues long. Germline V lookup: CDR1 LNHDA, CDR2 SQIVND (reference sequence). V lost 4 bases, J lost 3 bases, and 3 bases lay in between. The DNA of the CDR3 is TGTGCCAGTAGTACCTACACTGAAGCTTTCTTT. Translation: CASSTYTEAFF.